This T cell receptor beta chain originates from a study of shared clonotypes between healthy human individuals. The wider study: Plates per donor: three CD4 naive, three CD4 memory, two CD8 naive, one CD8 memory. General study findings and limits: Only blood was sampled, and tissue TCR repertoires likely differ from blood ones. Clonotypes shared by all four donors outscored non-shared clonotypes in generation probability.

This clone appeared a few times. Its antigen is unknown. Assay: immunoSEQ multiplex PCR; the TCRdb copy retains only in-frame clones and omits some. This table has nearly 2 million clones, around 96% appearing once. Germline V gene data show CDR1 as SGDLS and CDR2 as YYNGEE. The ends were cut back, 4 bases at V and 3 bases at J, with 10 bases in the middle. CDR3 length: 13 residues. Naive CD8 cells lacked CD45RO and underwent positive selection for CCR7, leaving out terminally differentiated effector memory CD45RA+ cells. The receptor comes from a man aged 18 to 29 in good health. Sequences were obtained from naive CD8+ T cells sorted from blood. V usage is TRBV9 and J usage is TRBJ1-2, with D tentatively TRBD1 (5 bases). The CDR3 DNA reads as TGTGCCAGCAGCCTCGGGACGGACTATGGCTACACCTTC. Its translation is CASSLGTDYGYTF.